The 13 T cell receptor beta chains given below trace back to one sample, sequenced in a study of T cells in Graves' hyperthyroidism and ophthalmopathy. Amplified TCR beta CDR3 regions derived from RNA transcripts. Using the HTBI primer set, a first-round RT-PCR was run on the TCR CDR3. TCRdb analysed the multiplex PCR reads with MiXCR anew, one entry per CDR3 protein. The table records 530,000 or so distinct CDR3 sequences, 17% of them present only once. Sequencing was performed on blood. These TCRs come from a woman under 30 with Graves' ophthalmopathy.

This chain uses TRBV7-8 with TRBJ1-6, with 9 bases identical to TRBD1. This CDR3 region has 15 residues. V was clipped by 5 bases and J by 10 bases; unmatched bases: 9. Germline loops: CDR1 SGHVS, CDR2 FQNEAQ. CDR3 region: CASSRRDRAESPLHF. The CDR3 nucleotides read TGTGCCAGCAGCCGCCGGGACAGGGCTGAATCACCCCTCCACTTT.

Ten or more counts support this clonotype. The rearrangement uses TRBV7-2 and TRBJ2-1; TRBD2 matches at 12 bases. The ends lost 3 bases at V and 8 bases at J; junction bases unmatched: 5. CDR3 length: 15 amino acids. Per germline, CDR1 SGHTA and CDR2 FQGNSA. CDR3 nucleotides: TGTGCCAGCAGCTTCACTAGCGGGAGGCGCCATGAGCAGTTCTTC. This gives the protein CASSFTSGRRHEQFF.

Only a few counts were recorded for this clonotype. The V and J genes are TRBV20-1 and TRBJ2-7; TRBD2 matches at 12 bases. V shed 6 bases, J shed 7 bases, and the junction held 10 bases outside the gene matches. Germline V gene lookup returns CDR1 DFQATT and CDR2 SNEGSKA (reference sequence). The CDR3 extends over 14 amino acids. The CDR3 sequence: CSAAPSGGAREQYF. CDR3 DNA: TGCAGTGCAGCCCCTAGCGGGGGGGCCAGGGAGCAGTACTTC.

The chain carries TRBV12-3 or TRBV12-4 and TRBJ2-2, with D perhaps matching TRBD1 (8 bases). V was pared by 8 bases and J by 7 bases, with 20 bases between. The CDR3 is 15 amino acids. The CDR3 DNA follows: TGTGCCAGCGGGGGGGGACAGGTTAGGATCGGGGAGCTGTTTTTT. It translates to CASGGGQVRIGELFF.

The chain uses TRBV13 and TRBJ2-7; 11 bases map to TRBD1. Trimming at V came to 0 bases and at J to 3 bases, leaving 7 bases not matched to a gene. The CDR3 extends over 17 amino acids. CDR1 and CDR2 (germline): PRHDT, FYEKMQ (reference sequence). For the CDR3, the DNA is TGTGCCAGCAGCTTAGGGGAGGGGACAGGGGGGATCTACGAGCAGTACTTC. Amino acid sequence: CASSLGEGTGGIYEQYF.

This clonotype showed up just a few times. The CDR3 DNA reads as TGTGCCAGCAGCTTTCGTAGCGGGAGAGGGACAGATACGCAGTATTTT. This sequence encodes CASSFRSGRGTDTQYF. The V call is TRBV5-6, the J call TRBJ2-3; the match to TRBD2 covers 9 bases. Per the germline V gene, CDR1 is SGHDT and CDR2 is YYEEEE. This CDR3 has 16 residues. The junction had 7 bases not matched to a gene; V was cut back by 2 bases and J by 3 bases.

This clonotype has at least ten counts. V is TRBV28 and J is TRBJ2-4; D call uncertain. The CDR3 runs to 14 residues. Trimming took 2 bases from V and 7 from J, leaving 12 bases between them. Germline V gene data show CDR1 as MDHEN and CDR2 as SYDVKM. DNA of the CDR3: TGTGCCAGCAGTTTAAGACGGATGGGGAACATTCAGTACTTC. Encoded protein: CASSLRRMGNIQYF.

In this sample, this clonotype turned up many times. The chain is built from TRBV7-2 and TRBJ1-5; no clear D gene. Germline CDR1 is SGHTA and CDR2 is FQGNSA. Trimming took off 2 bases at V and 5 bases at J, with 7 bases between the two ends. The CDR3 has 13 amino acids. The DNA of the CDR3 is TGTGCCAGCAGCTTAAGAGTGGATCAGCCCCAGCATTTT. Its protein is CASSLRVDQPQHF.

This clonotype came up a few times. The rearrangement uses TRBV29-1 and TRBJ1-1; D is perhaps TRBD1 (6 bases). V was pared by 2 bases and J by 3 bases, with 13 bases between. Germline CDR1 and CDR2: SQVTM and ANQGSEA. This CDR3 region has 14 residues. The CDR3 DNA is TGCAGCGTTGAATTGAGGGGGAGGGACACTGAAGCTTTCTTT. This translates into CSVELRGRDTEAFF.

In its sample, this clonotype was seen many times. The CDR3: CASRPGTSGTDTQYF. CDR3 sequence (DNA): TGTGCCAGCAGACCCGGGACTAGCGGCACAGATACGCAGTATTTT. The chain couples TRBV6-2 or TRBV6-3 to TRBJ2-3; 10 bases are a match to TRBD2. The CDR3 extends over 15 amino acids. V shed 6 bases, J shed 1 base, and the junction held 4 bases outside the gene matches. From germline, CDR1 is MNHEY and CDR2 SVGEGT.

This clonotype was counted between two and nine times. The chain is built from TRBV28 and TRBJ1-5; D is possibly TRBD1 (5 bases). This CDR3 is 16 amino acids long. Trimming removed 2 bases from V and 7 bases from J, with 18 bases in between. Germline V gene data show CDR1 as MDHEN and CDR2 as SYDVKM. CDR3 region: CASSLDSRRGGQPQHF. CDR3 bases: TGTGCCAGCAGTTTAGATAGTAGGAGGGGAGGACAGCCCCAGCATTTT.

The chain combines TRBV28 with TRBJ2-2, with a tentative D call TRBD2 (7 bases). The V gene's germline CDR1 is MDHEN and CDR2 SYDVKM. V lost 7 bases and J 7 bases, leaving 16 bases between the germline ends. The CDR3 length is 14 residues. Here the CDR3 DNA reads TGTGCCAGCACCCCGGCGGGGGCCAGCGGGGAGCTGTTTTTT. This codes for CASTPAGASGELFF.

The genes are TRBV19 and TRBJ1-1, with D possibly matching TRBD1 (6 bases). Germline lookup yields CDR1 LNHDA and CDR2 SQIVND (reference sequence). V lost 8 bases to trimming and J lost 6 bases, with 19 bases between them. CDR3 length: 14 residues. CDR3 sequence reads: CASFSDRRGAEAFF. The CDR3 region has the DNA TGTGCCAGTTTCTCCGACAGGAGAGGGGCTGAAGCTTTCTTT.